Following are 30 T cell receptor beta chains from one sample sequenced in a study of human T cells and chemical hapten exposure. TCRdb called the RACE reads again in MiXCR, with one record for every CDR3 protein. Here the sample spans 200,000 to 300,000 distinct CDR3 sequences, 7.5% to 10% being singletons. Time point specified: pre-sensitization, week 0. Specified treatment: therapeutic diphenylcyclopropenone sensitization with weekly scalp DPC. Sequencing used whole blood, obtained in connection with sensitization to the hapten diphenylcyclopropenone (DPC). Every receptor here comes from a woman between 35 and 50 years old with alopecia areata. Some clones in this sample may be carry-over from other donors' samples.

This clonotype has just a few counts. The CDR3 sequence is CSVPNSGNTIYF. As DNA, the CDR3 is TGCAGTGTCCCAAACTCTGGAAACACCATATATTTT. V and J are TRBV20-1 and TRBJ1-3; D not resolved. This CDR3 region has 12 residues. Trimming removed 7 bases at V and 0 bases at J, with 7 bases between. Germline V lookup: CDR1 DFQATT, CDR2 SNEGSKA (reference sequence).

This clonotype showed up just a few times. The chain employs TRBV4-2 and TRBJ2-3; 8 bases are a match to TRBD2. CDR3 size: 15 residues. Trimming took 0 bases from V and 6 from J; bases not matched to a gene: 5. CDR1 LGHNA and CDR2 YNFKEQ come from the germline V gene. The chain's CDR3 is CASSQDPSGSDTQYF. The CDR3 coding sequence is TGTGCCAGCAGCCAAGACCCCAGCGGGAGTGATACGCAGTATTTT.

This clonotype was seen at least ten times. The chain links TRBV2 to TRBJ1-2; 7 nucleotides match TRBD1. Losses at the gene ends were 1 base for V and 5 bases for J; bases not matched to a gene: 4. Germline V gene lookup returns CDR1 SNHLY and CDR2 FYNNEI. The CDR3 runs to 14 residues. Here the CDR3 reads CASSEGTGAYGYTF. The CDR3 DNA is TGTGCCAGCAGTGAAGGGACAGGAGCATATGGCTACACCTTC.

This clonotype was observed a handful of times. The chain has TRBV29-1 and TRBJ2-1, with 10 bases identical to TRBD2. This CDR3 comprises 15 residues. Per germline, CDR1 SQVTM and CDR2 ANQGSEA. After removal of 4 bases from V and 7 bases from J, the junction contained 10 bases not matched to a gene. As DNA, the CDR3 is TGCAGCGTTGTGCCCGGGACTAGCGTAGGGAATGAGCAGTTCTTC. It specifies CSVVPGTSVGNEQFF.

This clonotype was observed a few times. CDR3 in DNA: TGTGCCAGCAGCTCTGACAGGGGGAGGACCGGGGAGCTGTTTTTT. Amino acid sequence: CASSSDRGRTGELFF. The genes are TRBV7-9 and TRBJ2-2, with 9 bases matching TRBD1. V dropped 4 bases and J dropped 5; count of bases not matched to a gene: 5. From germline, CDR1 is SEHNR and CDR2 FQNEAQ (reference sequence). This CDR3 has 15 amino acids.

This clonotype appeared a few times. The J gene is TRBJ2-7, the V gene TRBV18; maybe TRBD1 (6 bases). Trimming removed 5 bases from V and 5 bases from J, with 19 bases in between. The germline V gene encodes CDR1 KGHSH and CDR2 LQKENI. CDR3 length: 15 residues. CDR3 protein: CASSSAGDRSHEQYF. CDR3 sequence (DNA): TGTGCCAGCTCATCGGCCGGAGACAGGTCCCACGAGCAGTACTTC.

V usage is TRBV7-9 and J usage is TRBJ2-5; weak D call: TRBD1 (5 bases). Germline CDR1 is SEHNR and CDR2 is FQNEAQ (reference sequence). The V end was cut by 6 bases, the J end by 1 base, with 9 bases between. The CDR3 covers 13 residues. In DNA, the CDR3 is TGTGCCAGCAGACCGGACACCCAAGAGACCCAGTACTTC. It codes for CASRPDTQETQYF.

The rearrangement joins TRBV9 to TRBJ2-2, with TRBD2 matching over 12 bases. J was trimmed by 14 bases and V by 4 bases; bases with no gene match: 15. The CDR3 loop spans 16 amino acids. CDR1 is SGDLS and CDR2 is YYNGEE in the germline V gene. CDR3 sequence reads: CASSPQLAGGPTSLFF. The CDR3 coding sequence is TGTGCCAGCAGCCCCCAACTAGCGGGAGGACCCACTAGCCTGTTTTTT.

The chain joins TRBV6-2 or TRBV6-3 to TRBJ2-2; unclear D gene. V was trimmed by 7 bases and J by 0 bases, leaving 6 bases between them. The CDR3 has 13 amino acids. Germline CDR1 is MNHEY and CDR2 is SVGEGT. Written as DNA, the CDR3 is TGTGCCAGCAATCGTCCGAACACCGGGGAGCTGTTTTTT. The encoded protein is CASNRPNTGELFF.

V and J are TRBV7-2 and TRBJ2-2, with unresolved D. CDR1 and CDR2 from the germline V gene are SGHTA and FQGNSA. With 8 bases removed from V and 5 bases from J, the gap between germline ends came to 12 bases. This CDR3 contains 13 residues. The DNA for the CDR3 is TGTGCCAGCGGCGGTATGAGGACCGGGGAGCTGTTTTTT. This translates into CASGGMRTGELFF.

This clonotype occurred once. The V and J genes are TRBV30 and TRBJ1-5, with 10 bases matching TRBD1. The CDR3 spans 15 residues. The J segment lost 2 bases and the V segment lost 3 bases, leaving 4 bases of the junction unmatched. Germline CDR1 is GTSNPN and CDR2 is SVGIG (reference sequence). The CDR3, as DNA: TGTGCCTGGAGCGGTGGGACAGGGGGCAATCAGCCCCAGCATTTT. Amino acids: CAWSGGTGGNQPQHF.

The chain uses TRBV6-2 or TRBV6-3 and TRBJ2-2; D is unclear. V gave up 2 bases and J gave up 7 bases, with 14 bases separating them. This CDR3 comprises 15 residues. Germline V gene data show CDR1 as MNHEY and CDR2 as SVGEGT. CDR3 protein: CASSYARSGDGELFF. CDR3 DNA sequence: TGTGCCAGCAGTTACGCGCGGAGTGGGGACGGGGAGCTGTTTTTT.

As concerns this clonotype: Its ends do not fully match the called genes, so a read error is possible. The V and J genes are TRBV11-2 and TRBJ2-5, with 8 bases aligning to TRBD1. This CDR3 region has 14 residues. Germline V gene lookup returns CDR1 SGHAT and CDR2 FQNNGV. The CDR3 protein is CVSSPNRGRETQYF. The CDR3 nucleotides are TGTGTCAGCAGCCCCAACAGGGGGAGAGAGACCCAGTACTTC.

This clonotype was seen more than once but under ten times. The V and J genes are TRBV19 and TRBJ2-1; D could derive from TRBD1 or TRBD2 (5 bases each). CDR1 and CDR2 from the germline V gene are LNHDA and SQIVND (reference sequence). This CDR3 comprises 12 residues. V lost 5 bases to trimming and J lost 9 bases, with 11 bases between them. The CDR3 loop reads CASSSGRSEQFF. CDR3 DNA sequence: TGTGCCAGTAGTTCGGGGCGTAGTGAGCAGTTCTTC.

The DNA of the CDR3 is TGTGCCAGCAGCCCTACCTCAGGGGGAGGCACCGGGGAGCTGTTTTTT. Translating gives CASSPTSGGGTGELFF. The V call is TRBV3-1, the J call TRBJ2-2; weak D call: TRBD1 (7 bases). V lost 4 bases to trimming and J lost 4 bases, with 16 bases between them. Looked up from germline, CDR1 is LGHDT and CDR2 is YNNKEL (reference sequence). The CDR3 length is 16 residues. Based on the CDR3 plus reference TRBV3-1 and TRBJ2-2, the full variable domain is DTAVSQTPKYLVTQMGNDKSIKCEQNLGHDTMYWYKQDSKKFLKIMFSYNNKELIINETVPNRFSPKSPDKAHLNLHINSLELGDSAVYFCASSPTSGGGTGELFFGEGSRLTVL.

The J gene is TRBJ1-1, the V gene TRBV7-3, with TRBD1 matching over 12 bases. CDR1 is SGHTA and CDR2 is FQGTGA in the germline V gene. This CDR3 is built from 15 residues. Trimming cost V 5 bases and J 6 bases; bases outside gene matches: 7. The CDR3 coding sequence is TGTGCCAGCAGCCAAGGGACAGGGGGCATGTCTGAAGCTTTCTTT. The encoded protein is CASSQGTGGMSEAFF.

Only a few counts were recorded for this clonotype. The chain carries TRBV12-3 or TRBV12-4 and TRBJ2-1; D gene unclear. Trimming took off 3 bases at V and 6 bases at J, with 15 bases between the two ends. The CDR3 runs to 15 residues. The CDR3 coding sequence is TGTGCCAGCAGTTTGATTCAAGGTAACAGCAATGAGCAGTTCTTC. Translated: CASSLIQGNSNEQFF.

This clonotype was counted only a few times. This chain joins TRBV15 and TRBJ1-4; D gene unclear. The CDR3 covers 17 residues. V lost 6 bases, J lost 0 bases, and 17 bases lay in between. Germline V gene lookup returns CDR1 LNHNV and CDR2 YYDKDF (reference sequence). CDR3 protein: CATSQPSTGSTNEKLFF. The CDR3 nucleotides are TGTGCCACCAGTCAACCTTCGACGGGCTCAACTAATGAAAAACTGTTTTTT.

This clonotype was counted a few times. V is TRBV18 and J is TRBJ2-3, with a possible D match to TRBD1 (6 bases). There are 16 residues in the CDR3. Germline CDR1 reads KGHSH; CDR2 reads LQKENI. The ends were cut back, 3 bases at V and 4 bases at J, with 17 bases in the middle. CDR3 sequence reads: CASSPLGPGVADTQYF. CDR3 DNA sequence: TGTGCCAGCTCACCCCTAGGCCCAGGGGTCGCAGATACGCAGTATTTT.

The V call is TRBV3-1, the J call TRBJ1-4; D uncertain. Germline V gene lookup returns CDR1 LGHDT and CDR2 YNNKEL (reference sequence). Trimming removed 4 bases at V and 7 bases at J, with 25 bases between. CDR3 size: 18 residues. The CDR3 nucleotides read TGTGCCAGCAGCCTAGTCGGGTTAGTAGGCCCTGGATCTGAAAAACTGTTTTTT. Translated, it gives CASSLVGLVGPGSEKLFF.

This chain uses TRBV9 with TRBJ1-1; D call uncertain. The CDR3 runs 15 residues. V was trimmed by 0 bases and J by 0 bases, leaving 9 bases between them. Germline CDR1 SGDLS, CDR2 YYNGEE. This chain's CDR3 is CASSVAAHMNTEAFF. As DNA, the CDR3 is TGTGCCAGCAGCGTAGCCGCCCACATGAACACTGAAGCTTTCTTT.

This clonotype has just a few counts. This chain links TRBV20-1 with TRBJ1-1; 9 positions agree with TRBD1. V lost 8 bases to trimming and J lost 3 bases; unmatched junction nucleotides: 1. The CDR3 consists of 11 residues. Per germline, CDR1 DFQATT and CDR2 SNEGSKA (reference sequence). CDR3 sequence: CSRDRDTEAFF. CDR3 bases: TGCAGTAGGGACAGGGACACTGAAGCTTTCTTT.

This clonotype was seen only a few times. In DNA form, the CDR3 reads TGTGCCAGCAGTGTTCGTCGGACAGCTTCCTACGAGCAGTACTTC. Translating gives CASSVRRTASYEQYF. J is TRBJ2-7 and V is TRBV2; perhaps TRBD1 as D (6 bases). The CDR3 extends over 15 amino acids. Germline V CDR1 and CDR2: SNHLY, FYNNEI. Trimming removed 4 bases from V and 1 base from J, with 14 bases in between.

This clonotype was seen repeatedly, ten times or more. This sequence joins TRBV29-1 and TRBJ2-5; 7 bases fit TRBD1. J gave up 5 bases and V 7 bases, and 10 bases lay outside the gene matches. CDR3 length: 13 amino acids. The germline V gene encodes CDR1 SQVTM and CDR2 ANQGSEA. DNA for the CDR3: TGCAGCGCTCTACAGGGGACCCTGGAGACCCAGTACTTC. Translated: CSALQGTLETQYF.

Only a few counts were recorded for this clonotype. The genes are TRBV5-1 and TRBJ2-1; D possibly matches TRBD1 or TRBD2 (5 bases each). The V end lost 0 bases, the J end lost 4 bases, and 8 bases lay between the germline ends. The CDR3 has 14 residues. CDR1 and CDR2 (germline): SGHRS, YFSETQ. Written as DNA, the CDR3 is TGCGCCAGCAGCTTGGGGGACGGTTACAATGAGCAGTTCTTC. It specifies CASSLGDGYNEQFF.

The chain is built from TRBV6-4 and TRBJ1-6; D is unresolved. Germline loops: CDR1 MRHNA, CDR2 SNTAGT. The V gene lost 2 bases and the J gene lost 3 bases, with 2 bases spanning the gap. The CDR3 is 13 amino acids. The CDR3 sequence: CASSDSYNSPLHF. CDR3 in DNA: TGTGCCAGCAGTGACAGCTATAATTCACCCCTCCACTTT.

The chain recombines TRBV5-1 with TRBJ2-7, with D possibly matching TRBD1 (5 bases). Between the trimmed V and J ends, which lost 0 bases and 0 bases, there was a span of 7 bases. Germline-derived CDR1 and CDR2 are SGHRS and YFSETQ. CDR3 length: 14 residues. The CDR3, as DNA: TGCGCCAGCAGCTTGGTACAGGACTCCTACGAGCAGTACTTC. It is translated as CASSLVQDSYEQYF.

The V and J genes are TRBV5-6 and TRBJ2-1, with 14 nucleotides matching TRBD2. Germline CDR1 SGHDT, CDR2 YYEEEE. The V and J ends lost 4 bases and 15 bases, in that order; junction bases with no gene match: 12. The CDR3 covers 15 residues. The CDR3, as DNA: TGTGCCAGCAGCCTGTCCGGGACTAGCGGGAGAAGGGTGTTCTTC. Protein product: CASSLSGTSGRRVFF.

V usage is TRBV7-2 and J usage is TRBJ2-2, with unresolved D. Looked up from germline, CDR1 is SGHTA and CDR2 is FQGNSA. Trimming removed 2 bases from V and 3 bases from J, with 4 bases in between. This CDR3 spans 13 amino acids. CDR3 amino acids: CASSLTDTGELFF. CDR3 nucleotides: TGTGCCAGCAGCTTAACGGACACCGGGGAGCTGTTTTTT.

This clonotype was observed a handful of times. The V gene is TRBV11-2, the J gene TRBJ1-1; D is undetermined. The CDR3 totals 13 residues. V was trimmed by 5 bases and J by 4 bases, leaving 11 bases between them. The germline CDR1 and CDR2 sequences are SGHAT and FQNNGV. The CDR3 DNA reads as TGTGCCAGCAGCCGTACGCCAGGCACTGAAGCTTTCTTT. It specifies CASSRTPGTEAFF.